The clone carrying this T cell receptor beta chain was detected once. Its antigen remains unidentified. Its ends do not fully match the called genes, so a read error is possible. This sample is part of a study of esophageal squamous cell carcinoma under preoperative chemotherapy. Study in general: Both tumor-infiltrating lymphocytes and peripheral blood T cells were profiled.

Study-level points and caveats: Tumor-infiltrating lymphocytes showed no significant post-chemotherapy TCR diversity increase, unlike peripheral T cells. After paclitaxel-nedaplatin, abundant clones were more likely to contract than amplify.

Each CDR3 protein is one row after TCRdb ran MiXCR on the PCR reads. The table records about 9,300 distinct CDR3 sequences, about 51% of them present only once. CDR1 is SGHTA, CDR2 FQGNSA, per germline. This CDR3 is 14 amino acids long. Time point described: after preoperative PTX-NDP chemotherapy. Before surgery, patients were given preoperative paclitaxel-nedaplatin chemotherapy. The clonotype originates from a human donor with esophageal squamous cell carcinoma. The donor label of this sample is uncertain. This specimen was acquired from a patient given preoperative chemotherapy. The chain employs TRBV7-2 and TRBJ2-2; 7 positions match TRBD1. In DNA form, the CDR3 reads TGTGCGGGCCTCGAGGCTGTGAGCACAGGGGCGCTGTATTTT. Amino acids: CAGLEAVSTGALYF.